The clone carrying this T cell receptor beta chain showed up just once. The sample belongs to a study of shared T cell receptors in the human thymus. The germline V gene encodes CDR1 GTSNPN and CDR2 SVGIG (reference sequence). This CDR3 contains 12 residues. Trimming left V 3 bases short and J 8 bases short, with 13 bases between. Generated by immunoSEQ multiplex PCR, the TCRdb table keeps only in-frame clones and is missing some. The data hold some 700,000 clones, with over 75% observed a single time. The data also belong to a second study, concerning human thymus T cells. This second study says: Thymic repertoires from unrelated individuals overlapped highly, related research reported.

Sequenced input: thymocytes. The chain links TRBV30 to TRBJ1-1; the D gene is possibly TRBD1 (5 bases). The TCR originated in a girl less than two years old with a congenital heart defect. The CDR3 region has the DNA TGTGCCTGGAGACAGGCCGCCCCCGAAGCTTTCTTT. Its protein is CAWRQAAPEAFF.